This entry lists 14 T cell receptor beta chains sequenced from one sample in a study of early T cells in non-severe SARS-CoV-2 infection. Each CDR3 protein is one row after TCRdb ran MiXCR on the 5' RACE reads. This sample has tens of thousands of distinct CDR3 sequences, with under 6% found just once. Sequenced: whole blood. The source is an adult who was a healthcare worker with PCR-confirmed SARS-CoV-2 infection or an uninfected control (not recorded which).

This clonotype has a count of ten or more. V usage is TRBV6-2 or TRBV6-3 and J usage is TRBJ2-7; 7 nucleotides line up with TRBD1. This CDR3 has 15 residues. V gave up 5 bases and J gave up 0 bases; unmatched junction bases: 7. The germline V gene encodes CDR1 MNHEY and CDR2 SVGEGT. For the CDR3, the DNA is TGTGCCAGCAGTCCGACAGGGTATCGCTCCTACGAGCAGTACTTC. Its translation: CASSPTGYRSYEQYF.

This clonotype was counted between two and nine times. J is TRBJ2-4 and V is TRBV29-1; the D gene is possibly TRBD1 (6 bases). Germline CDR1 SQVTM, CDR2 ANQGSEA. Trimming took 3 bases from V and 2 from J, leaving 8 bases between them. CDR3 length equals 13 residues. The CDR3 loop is CSVDTGTKNIQYF. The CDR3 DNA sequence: TGCAGCGTTGACACAGGGACCAAAAACATTCAGTACTTC.

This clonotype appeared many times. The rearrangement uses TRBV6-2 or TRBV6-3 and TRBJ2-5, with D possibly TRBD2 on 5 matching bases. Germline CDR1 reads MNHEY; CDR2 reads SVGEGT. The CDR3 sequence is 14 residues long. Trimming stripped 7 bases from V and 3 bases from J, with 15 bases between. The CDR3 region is CASNTRTRKETQYF. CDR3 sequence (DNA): TGTGCCAGCAATACAAGGACTCGGAAAGAGACCCAGTACTTC.

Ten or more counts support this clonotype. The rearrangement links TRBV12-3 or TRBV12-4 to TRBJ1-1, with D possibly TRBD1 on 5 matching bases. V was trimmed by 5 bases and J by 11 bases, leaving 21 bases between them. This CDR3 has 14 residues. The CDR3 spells CASSLSGLLTSAFF. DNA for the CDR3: TGTGCCAGCAGTCTTTCAGGGCTCCTCACATCGGCTTTCTTT.

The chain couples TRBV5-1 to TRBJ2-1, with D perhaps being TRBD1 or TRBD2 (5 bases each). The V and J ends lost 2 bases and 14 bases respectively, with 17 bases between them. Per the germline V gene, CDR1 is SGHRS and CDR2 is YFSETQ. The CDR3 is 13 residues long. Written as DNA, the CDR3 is TGCGCCAGCAGCTTTTTAGGGGTGGGGGATAAGTTCTTC. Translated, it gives CASSFLGVGDKFF. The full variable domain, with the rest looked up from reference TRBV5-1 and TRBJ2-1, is KAGVTQTPRYLIKTRGQQVTLSCSPISGHRSVSWYQQTPGQGLQFLFEYFSETQRNKGNFPGRFSGRQFSNSRSEMNVSTLELGDSALYLCASSFLGVGDKFFGPGTRLTVL.

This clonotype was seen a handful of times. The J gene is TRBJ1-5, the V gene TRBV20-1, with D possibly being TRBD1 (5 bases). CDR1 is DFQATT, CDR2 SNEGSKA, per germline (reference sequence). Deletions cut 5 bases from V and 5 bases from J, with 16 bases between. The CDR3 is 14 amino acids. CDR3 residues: CSAPTGVWDQPQHF. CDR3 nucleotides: TGCAGTGCTCCAACGGGGGTTTGGGATCAGCCCCAGCATTTT.

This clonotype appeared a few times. CDR3 region: CASSQGLRQGANYGYTF. In nucleotides, the CDR3 is TGCGCCAGCAGCCAAGGACTTCGACAGGGGGCCAACTATGGCTACACCTTC. The chain has TRBV4-3 and TRBJ1-2; TRBD1 aligns across 10 bases. The CDR3 loop spans 17 amino acids. Per germline, CDR1 LGHNA and CDR2 YSLEER. V trimming: 1 base; J trimming: 2 bases; junction bases outside the gene matches: 7.

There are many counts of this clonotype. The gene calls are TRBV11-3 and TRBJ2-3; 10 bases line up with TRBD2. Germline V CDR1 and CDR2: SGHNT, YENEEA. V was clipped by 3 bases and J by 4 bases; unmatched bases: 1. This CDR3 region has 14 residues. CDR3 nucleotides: TGTGCCAGCAGCTTGACTAGCGGGTCAGATACGCAGTATTTT. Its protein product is CASSLTSGSDTQYF. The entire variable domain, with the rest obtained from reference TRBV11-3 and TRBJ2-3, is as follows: EAGVVQSPRYKIIEKKQPVAFWCNPISGHNTLYWYLQNLGQGPELLIRYENEEAVDDSQLPKDRFSAERLKGVDSTLKIQPAELGDSAVYLCASSLTSGSDTQYFGPGTRLTVL.

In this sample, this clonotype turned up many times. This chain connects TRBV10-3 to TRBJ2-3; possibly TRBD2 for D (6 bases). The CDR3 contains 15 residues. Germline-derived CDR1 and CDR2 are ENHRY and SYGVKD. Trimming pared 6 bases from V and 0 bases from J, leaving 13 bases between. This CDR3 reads CAISGGRMSTDTQYF. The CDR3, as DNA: TGTGCCATCAGCGGGGGAAGGATGAGCACAGATACGCAGTATTTT.

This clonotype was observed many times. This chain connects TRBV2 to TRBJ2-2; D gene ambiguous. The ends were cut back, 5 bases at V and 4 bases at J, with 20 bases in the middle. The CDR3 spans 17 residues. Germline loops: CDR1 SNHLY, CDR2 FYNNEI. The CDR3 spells CASSQLQDRQFTGELFF. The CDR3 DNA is TGTGCCAGCAGTCAACTCCAGGATCGGCAATTCACCGGGGAGCTGTTTTTT.

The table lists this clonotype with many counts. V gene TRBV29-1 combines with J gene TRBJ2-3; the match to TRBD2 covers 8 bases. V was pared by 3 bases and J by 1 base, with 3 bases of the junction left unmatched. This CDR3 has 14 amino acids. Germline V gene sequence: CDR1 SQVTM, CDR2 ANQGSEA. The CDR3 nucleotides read TGCAGCGTTGATTGGCGGGGGGGCACAGATACGCAGTATTTT. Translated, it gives CSVDWRGGTDTQYF.

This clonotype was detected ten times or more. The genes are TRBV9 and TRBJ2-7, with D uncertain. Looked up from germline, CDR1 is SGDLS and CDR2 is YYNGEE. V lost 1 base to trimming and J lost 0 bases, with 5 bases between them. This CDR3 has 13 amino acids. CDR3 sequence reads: CASSVSPSYEQYF. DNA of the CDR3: TGTGCCAGCAGCGTATCACCCTCCTACGAGCAGTACTTC.

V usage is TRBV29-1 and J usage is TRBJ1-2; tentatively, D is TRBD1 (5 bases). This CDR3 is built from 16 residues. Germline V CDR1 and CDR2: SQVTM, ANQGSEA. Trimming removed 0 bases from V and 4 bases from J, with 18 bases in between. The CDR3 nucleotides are TGCAGCGTTGAAGATTCCGAGGGGTGGTGGCCCTATGGCTACACCTTC. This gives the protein CSVEDSEGWWPYGYTF. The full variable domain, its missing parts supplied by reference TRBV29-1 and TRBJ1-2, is SAVISQKPSRDICQRGTSLTIQCQVDSQVTMMFWYRQQPGQSLTLIATANQGSEATYESGFVIDKFPISRPNLTFSTLTVSNMSPEDSSIYLCSVEDSEGWWPYGYTFGSGTRLTVV.

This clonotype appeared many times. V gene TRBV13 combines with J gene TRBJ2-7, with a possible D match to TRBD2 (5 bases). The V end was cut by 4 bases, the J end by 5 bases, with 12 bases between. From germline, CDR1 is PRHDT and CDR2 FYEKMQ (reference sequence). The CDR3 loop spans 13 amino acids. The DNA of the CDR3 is TGTGCCAGCAGCTCCGGGGAACCCGACGAGCAGTACTTC. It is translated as CASSSGEPDEQYF.